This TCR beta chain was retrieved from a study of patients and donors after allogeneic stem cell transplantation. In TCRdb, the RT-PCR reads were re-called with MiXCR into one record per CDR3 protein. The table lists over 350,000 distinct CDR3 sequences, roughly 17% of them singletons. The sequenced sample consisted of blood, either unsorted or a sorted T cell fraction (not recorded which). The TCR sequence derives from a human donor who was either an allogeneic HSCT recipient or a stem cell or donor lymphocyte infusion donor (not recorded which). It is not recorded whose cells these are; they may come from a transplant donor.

The CDR3 region has the DNA TGCGCCAGCAGCCAAGATCTATTTGGAGAGACCCAGTACTTC. Its protein product is CASSQDLFGETQYF. J is TRBJ2-5 and V is TRBV4-3; no clear D. V was cut by 0 bases and J by 4 bases, with 9 bases left in between. Germline V CDR1 and CDR2: LGHNA, YSLEER. The CDR3 is 14 residues long.